This TCR beta chain was captured by sequencing in a study of Graves' ophthalmopathy and Graves' hyperthyroidism. At the level of the study: Before any treatment was given, at initial diagnosis, peripheral blood was collected. Broader study findings: In blood, most expanded thyroid clonotypes above 0.001 frequency were also detected.

Transcripts of RNA were the source for amplifying TCR beta CDR3 regions. The authors performed first-round RT-PCR with HTBI primers and then a second-round multiplex PCR. One entry per CDR3 protein, called by TCRdb with MiXCR from the multiplex PCR reads. The sample consists of 600,000 to 950,000 distinct CDR3 sequences, around 40% of them appearing once. Per the germline V gene, CDR1 is MNHEY and CDR2 is SVGAGI. J was trimmed by 6 bases and V by 5 bases; bases with no gene match: 10. CDR3 length: 15 amino acids. Concerning this clonotype: What it binds is not known.

The TCR sequence derives from an adult man with Graves' ophthalmopathy. The chain has TRBV6-5 and TRBJ1-1, with 9 bases matching TRBD1. Specimen: peripheral blood. The CDR3 region is CASSPRGQGGAEAFF. CDR3 bases: TGTGCCAGCAGTCCCCGGGGACAGGGCGGGGCTGAAGCTTTCTTT.